This T cell receptor beta chain comes out of a study of blood T cell repertoires in COVID-19. As for the study in general: The origin of the acute and convalescent COVID-19 samples was the United States, Italy and Spain. Sources were T cells, B-cell-depleted T cells, or PBMCs; the material itself was cDNA or gDNA.

This clone was seen at least ten times. Per the authors' pipeline: Scientists estimated how many nucleated cells there were by amplifying reference gene primers. The assay was immunoSEQ multiplex PCR, and TCRdb's table has in-frame clones only and misses some. The DNA was the basis for D and trimming; V, J and clone size are from that table. This table has some 360,000 clones, over 75% appearing once. This CDR3 has 12 amino acids. Germline CDR1 reads MGHRA; CDR2 reads YSYEKL. The V and J ends lost 4 bases and 5 bases respectively, with 9 bases between them. V is TRBV4-1 and J is TRBJ2-7, with D possibly TRBD1 on 5 matching bases. The TCR comes from a woman in her sixties with COVID-19, enrolled during active disease. The source material was peripheral blood. CDR3 nucleotides: TGCGCCAGCAGCCCTTCAGGGCACGAGCAGTACTTC. Translation gives CASSPSGHEQYF.